This T cell receptor (beta chain) appears in the sequencing data of a study of resident and recirculating memory T cells in vitiligo listed by TCRdb under 2018. Regarding the study in general: The study took epidermis from shave biopsies of two lesional and two nonlesional sites, plus PBMCs, from each of a few stable vitiligo patients for TCR beta sequencing. Without any cell sorting, samples were homogenized immediately before genomic DNA was extracted using the Qiagen DNeasy Blood & Tissue Kit. The human TCR beta sequencing tested whether specific clones in lesional vitiligo skin differed from clones in nonlesional skin and blood. General conclusions and limits of the study: TCR sequences were not conserved across biopsy sites or patients, suggesting that different T cell clones infiltrate different lesions, described as private specificity. Overlap and correlation analysis showed no significant repertoire overlap between biopsies except for each lesion with itself, even within a single patient. Clonality was not the same from one vitiligo lesion to another, and no unique dominant TCR clone turned up. Future mechanistic studies are needed so that the relative contributions of the lesion-infiltrating T cell clones and of human Trm versus Tcm pools can be evaluated.

A patient's vitiligo counted as stable when the lesions had not changed at all during the previous 6 months. To qualify as stable, patients additionally needed to show no confetti depigmentation, which is a clinical sign of active vitiligo. Any patient who had received treatment in the previous three months was excluded. Ficoll density gradient centrifugation was used to isolate PBMCs from heparinized blood, after which the PBMCs were flash-frozen. The immunoSEQ hsTCRB kit was used to amplify TCR beta chains from the genomic DNA. Sequencing of TCR beta libraries was performed on an Illumina MiSeq instrument by the immunoSEQ service. The source study handled its data this way. Repertoire data were analyzed with the immunoSEQ Analyzer. TCRdb took this table from immuneACCESS and kept in-frame rearrangements with V and J called. Such tables lack part of the clones; where checked against another copy, unresolved V genes explain under half of the gap, and the rest is unexplained. Clonal size and the V and J genes are those of that table, whereas D and trimming came from the DNA. This sample has tens of thousands of clones in its table, and approximately 90% of those were observed once. The ten largest clonotypes hold around 4.7% of the sample.

For this clone: Its target antigen remains unknown. Base quality data are lacking; no much larger clone is found one base away.

The sample was blood. The sequence was collected from a male donor with vitiligo.

The nucleotide sequence is given as TGTGCCAGCAGAAGACCGGGACTAGCGGCCAATGAGCAGTTCTTC. Translated, this gives CASRRPGLAANEQFF. Recombination joined TRBV7-9 with TRBJ2-1; a stretch of 11 junction bases matches TRBD2. CDR1 and CDR2 (SEHNR, FQNEAQ) derive from the germline V gene (reference sequence). The junction shows trimming of 6 bases on V and 6 bases on J, and the gene matches do not reach 7 bases of it. Measured from the cysteine to the phenylalanine, the CDR3 is 15 residues long. Of all the DNA, just the CDR3 is kept, 45 bases in frame from base 1.